Below, 10 T cell receptor beta chains from the same sample are listed, as sequenced in a study of metastatic and nonmetastatic thyroid tumors. TCRdb re-analyzed the PCR reads through MiXCR. The table shows about 39,000 clones, with around a fifth occurring only once. Thyroid surgery was preceded by no treatment in any patient. The sample consisted of blood. The receptors stem from a female donor with papillary thyroid cancer or a benign thyroid nodule (not recorded which). Some clones in this sample may be carry-over from other donors' samples.

This clone occurred a few times. The chain combines TRBV28 with TRBJ2-7; D unresolved. V was cut by 7 bases and J by 2 bases, with 18 bases left in between. The germline CDR1 and CDR2 sequences are MDHEN and SYDVKM. There are 15 residues in the CDR3. In DNA, the CDR3 is TGTGCCAGCACCCTGGTACCTTTTTCACCCTACGAGCAGTACTTC. Protein: CASTLVPFSPYEQYF.

This clone was recorded many times. This sequence joins TRBV20-1 and TRBJ1-1; the D is unclear. Trimming removed 6 bases at V and 0 bases at J, with 14 bases between. This CDR3 contains 14 residues. In germline, CDR1 is DFQATT, CDR2 SNEGSKA (reference sequence). CDR3 loop: CSAEETAMNTEAFF. In nucleotides, the CDR3 is TGCAGTGCGGAAGAGACCGCGATGAACACTGAAGCTTTCTTT.

The table lists this clone with many counts. The gene calls are TRBV5-1 and TRBJ2-1; 8 nucleotides line up with TRBD1. This CDR3 region has 16 residues. Unmatched junction bases numbered 10, after V lost 0 bases and J lost 8 bases. CDR1 and CDR2 (germline): SGHRS, YFSETQ. The CDR3 region is CASSLAFTGGSDEQFF. DNA for the CDR3: TGCGCCAGCAGCTTGGCCTTTACAGGGGGTTCCGATGAGCAGTTCTTC.

Ten or more counts support this clone. The rearrangement links TRBV20-1 to TRBJ2-1, with 7 bases fitting TRBD2. Germline CDR1 is DFQATT and CDR2 is SNEGSKA (reference sequence). The CDR3 length is 16 residues. The J segment lost 8 bases and the V segment lost 0 bases, leaving 13 bases of the junction unmatched. CDR3 protein: CSAREFSGGTQDEQFF. CDR3 DNA sequence: TGCAGTGCTAGAGAATTCTCGGGAGGCACTCAGGATGAGCAGTTCTTC.

The table lists this clone with many counts. V usage is TRBV9 and J usage is TRBJ2-1, with 13 nucleotides matching TRBD2. The CDR3 runs 14 residues. The germline V gene has CDR1 SGDLS and CDR2 YYNGEE. The V gene end was trimmed by 0 bases and the J gene end by 10 bases; junction bases not matched to a gene: 1. The CDR3 here is CASSVGGLAGEQFF. The CDR3 nucleotides are TGTGCCAGCAGCGTAGGGGGACTAGCGGGGGAGCAGTTCTTC.

This clone appeared many times. This may stem from a read error, because a much larger clone lies one nucleotide away. The chain combines TRBV20-1 with TRBJ2-1, with a possible D match to TRBD2 (6 bases). The germline V and J ends were trimmed by 5 bases and 5 bases, with 16 bases remaining between them. The germline V gene has CDR1 DFQATT and CDR2 SNEGSKA (reference sequence). CDR3 size: 14 residues. The CDR3 region has the DNA TGCAGTGCTGGGTGGGTAGCGGAAGACAATGAGCAGTTCTTC. It encodes CSAGWVAEDNEQFF.

This clone was observed at least ten times. V and J are TRBV2 and TRBJ1-1; D gene unclear. This CDR3 spans 12 amino acids. Per the germline V gene, CDR1 is SNHLY and CDR2 is FYNNEI. Trimming pared 4 bases from V and 1 base from J, leaving 4 bases between. The CDR3 DNA reads as TGTGCCAGCAGTGCAGCGAACACTGAAGCTTTCTTT. This sequence encodes CASSAANTEAFF.

This clone showed up many times. At the DNA level, this CDR3 is encoded by other sequences in the same sample as well. V and J are TRBV10-3 and TRBJ1-5; D not resolved. V lost 11 bases and J 3 bases, leaving 11 bases between the germline ends. The CDR3 totals 12 residues. Germline V gives CDR1 ENHRY, CDR2 SYGVKD. The CDR3 here is CASSSTNQPQHF. Written as DNA, the CDR3 is TGTGCCTCCTCGAGCACCAATCAGCCCCAGCATTTT.

This clone has ten or more counts. The chain recombines TRBV7-3 with TRBJ2-7; perhaps TRBD1 as D (7 bases). Trimming took off 6 bases at V and 7 bases at J, with 19 bases between the two ends. CDR3 length equals 14 residues. The V gene's germline CDR1 is SGHTA and CDR2 FQGTGA. The CDR3 reads CASSSQGGLGEQYF. As DNA, the CDR3 is TGTGCCAGCAGTTCCCAGGGGGGCCTGGGTGAGCAGTACTTC.

There are many counts of this clone. J is TRBJ1-3 and V is TRBV20-1; D is perhaps TRBD1 (5 bases). There are 13 residues in the CDR3. Germline CDR1 DFQATT, CDR2 SNEGSKA (reference sequence). CDR3 bases: TGCAGCACCTTGGGGGACCTAAGAAACACCATATATTTT. It yields the protein CSTLGDLRNTIYF.